The clone carrying this T cell receptor beta chain has just one count. Its specificity is not known. The table came from immunoSEQ multiplex PCR; TCRdb's copy has only in-frame clones and leaves some out. The sample has about 24,000 clones, less than 97% seen once; the top ten hold approximately 0.2%. CDR3 length equals 12 residues. Germline V CDR1 and CDR2: MNHNS, SASEGT. The V gene end was trimmed by 8 bases and the J gene end by 4 bases; junction bases not matched to a gene: 4. The entry originates in a study of B cell selection in AIRE deficiency. Overall study results and limits: Healthy donors alone shared under 35% of some 3,300 Treg sequences; patients alone approximately 9%. With only TCRbeta sequenced, over 30% of shared healthy Treg sequences overlapped Tconv.

Conventional CD4 T cells were sorted as CD4+CD127+ cells. Control samples were from healthy, unrelated donors. The J gene is TRBJ1-2, the V gene TRBV6-1, with 7 bases fitting TRBD1. The clonotype originates from a human donor in good health. Sequenced sample: CD4+CD127+ conventional T cells sorted from PBMCs. CDR3 residues: CASGQALYGYTF. CDR3 nucleotides: TGTGCCAGCGGACAGGCTCTCTATGGCTACACCTTC.